The rows below give T cell receptor beta chains drawn from one sample of a study of response to subunit inactivated influenza vaccine. TCRdb independently ran MiXCR on the RT-PCR reads; one entry per CDR3 protein. Of some 160,000 distinct CDR3 sequences listed, 11% are singletons. This specimen consisted of non-naive T cells sorted from PBMCs, obtained 40 to 50 days after vaccination. The receptor set was obtained from a man aged 50-59 years who received an inactivated influenza vaccine. The CDR3 runs from the conserved cysteine through the conserved F or W. A D gene is named only where the DNA matches it firmly. Size values are once, few and many counts, or a class for expanded clones, and some rows have none.

D gene	J gene	clone size	V gene	CDR3 length	CDR3 DNA	CDR3 protein
TRBD1	TRBJ1-2	.	TRBV5-1	15	TGCGCCAGCAGCCTGAGAGGGGGCGGTCCCGATGGCTACACCTTC	CASSLRGGGPDGYTF
TRBD1	TRBJ1-1	.	TRBV5-1	14	TGCGCCAGCAGCACGGGACAGTTGAACACTGAAGCTTTCTTT	CASSTGQLNTEAFF
.	TRBJ2-5	few	TRBV20-1	13	TGCAGTGCCGGAGGCGGGGCCGGGGAGACCCAGTACTTC	CSAGGGAGETQYF
TRBD1	TRBJ2-7	few	TRBV20-1	13	TGCAGTGCTAAGACAGGGGGCATCGACGAGCAGTACTTC	CSAKTGGIDEQYF
TRBD2	TRBJ2-5	.	TRBV6-5	15	TGTGCCAGCAGTTACTCGCGGGGGAACCAAGAGACCCAGTACTTC	CASSYSRGNQETQYF
TRBD2	TRBJ2-5	.	TRBV12-3/TRBV12-4	15	TGTGCCAGCACTAGAGCCAGCGGGGGTTTCGAGACCCAGTACTTC	CASTRASGGFETQYF
.	TRBJ1-3	few	TRBV4-1	16	TGCGCCAGCAGCCAAGACCGACGGAAGACTGGAAACACCATATATTTT	CASSQDRRKTGNTIYF
.	TRBJ2-7	few	TRBV6-2/TRBV6-3	13	TGTGCCACCTCGGAGGGCCTCCACTACGAGCAGTACTTC	CATSEGLHYEQYF
TRBD2	TRBJ2-2	.	TRBV18	18	TGTGCCAGCTCAATGATGGCTAGCGGCGTCCCGAAGACCGGGGAGCTGTTTTTT	CASSMMASGVPKTGELFF
.	TRBJ1-3	many	TRBV5-1	16	TGCGCCAGCAGATATTCTCTCGGGGGCTCTGGAAACACCATATATTTT	CASRYSLGGSGNTIYF
.	TRBJ2-7	.	TRBV28	14	TGTGCCAGCAGTTTAGAAGGACTAGGGGGACAGCAGTACTTC	CASSLEGLGGQQYF
.	TRBJ1-5	many	TRBV29-1	14	TGCAGCGTTGAAGTGGCGGATCCCAATCAGCCCCAGCATTTT	CSVEVADPNQPQHF
TRBD2	TRBJ2-5	.	TRBV7-8	14	TGTGCCAGCAGCTTAACTAGCGGGGACGAGACCCAGTACTTC	CASSLTSGDETQYF
TRBD2	TRBJ2-3	.	TRBV18	17	TGTGCCAGCTCACCTAAGACTAGCGGGAGTCTTTCAGATACGCAGTATTTT	CASSPKTSGSLSDTQYF
.	TRBJ2-2	many	TRBV24-1	11	TGTGCCACCAGTGATTTCAGCTCCCTGTTTTTT	CATSDFSSLFF
.	TRBJ1-1	.	TRBV12-3/TRBV12-4	13	TGTGCCAGCAGTTTAGGGAGGACCACTGAAGCTTTCTTT	CASSLGRTTEAFF
.	TRBJ2-3	.	TRBV2	12	TGTGCCGTCTTGGACTGGGCAGATACGCAGTATTTT	CAVLDWADTQYF
.	TRBJ1-5	few	TRBV28	16	TGTGCCAGTACCACCCTCCAGGGAGGTAGGGATCAGCCCCAGCATTTT	CASTTLQGGRDQPQHF
TRBD2	TRBJ2-5	few	TRBV27	16	TGTGCCAGCAGTTTAAAACGGCGGGGGGGCCAGGAGACCCAGTACTTC	CASSLKRRGGQETQYF
.	TRBJ2-3	few	TRBV6-1	15	TGTGCCAGCAGTGAAGGGGCCGGGGGCACAGATACGCAGTATTTT	CASSEGAGGTDTQYF
.	TRBJ1-1	many	TRBV12-3/TRBV12-4	15	TGTGCCAGCAGTCCATCCTGGACCCTACACCCTGAAGCTTTCTTT	CASSPSWTLHPEAFF
.	TRBJ1-1	few	TRBV6-2/TRBV6-3	14	TGTGCCAGCAGGGAAACAGGCCTGAACACTGAAGCTTTCTTT	CASRETGLNTEAFF
.	TRBJ1-1	.	TRBV3-1	14	TGTGCCAGCAGCTACCGGGACGTGCAGAGTGAAGCTTTCTTT	CASSYRDVQSEAFF
.	TRBJ1-5	many	TRBV2	15	TGTGCCAGCAGCCTTGAGGGCGCGAGGTACCAGCCCCAGCATTTT	CASSLEGARYQPQHF
TRBD2	TRBJ2-1	.	TRBV5-1	15	TGCGCCAGCAGCTCTAGCGGTGGGTCCTACAATGAGCATTTCTTC	CASSSSGGSYNEHFF
TRBD1	TRBJ1-2	few	TRBV4-2	15	TGTGCCAGCAGCCATAACCAGGGGGGTTACTATGGCTACACCTTC	CASSHNQGGYYGYTF
.	TRBJ2-7	.	TRBV28	13	TGTGCCAGCAGAAGGGACTTCTCATACGAGCAGTACTTC	CASRRDFSYEQYF
TRBD2	TRBJ2-7	few	TRBV5-5	17	TGTGCCAGCAGCTTAGGAGTAACGGCGGGGGGAAGCTACGAGCAGTACTTC	CASSLGVTAGGSYEQYF
TRBD2	TRBJ2-7	few	TRBV28	18	TGTGCCAGCAGTTTCATGGGACTAGCGGAAGTGAGCTCCTACGAGCAGTACTTC	CASSFMGLAEVSSYEQYF
.	TRBJ1-1	.	TRBV27	14	TGTGCCAGCAGTTTTCGGGTTGGGGACACTGAAGCTTTCTTT	CASSFRVGDTEAFF
.	TRBJ2-2	.	TRBV15	16	TGTGCCACCAGCAGAGATCGCAGGGGGAACACCGGGGAGCTGTTTTTT	CATSRDRRGNTGELFF
.	TRBJ1-2	.	TRBV28	15	TGTGCCAGCAGCCCCCCCCGGTCGGGTGTCTATGGCTACACCTTC	CASSPPRSGVYGYTF
TRBD1	TRBJ2-2	many	TRBV7-7	14	TGTGCTAGCAGCCTACGACAGGGGACCGGGGAGCTGTTTTTT	CASSLRQGTGELFF
.	TRBJ2-5	few	TRBV15	13	TGTGCCACCAGCACTACAGGAAGAGAGACCCAGTACTTC	CATSTTGRETQYF
.	TRBJ1-3	many	TRBV27	14	TGTGCCCACTTGGGGGAAATGGCTGGAAACACCATATATTTT	CAHLGEMAGNTIYF
.	TRBJ2-6	few	TRBV5-1	15	TGCGCCAGCAGCATGGATGTCTCTGGGGCCAACGTCCTGACTTTC	CASSMDVSGANVLTF
.	TRBJ2-5	few	TRBV7-2	16	TGTGCCAGCAGCTTAAGCTCAGGGGGGACCCAAGAGACCCAGTACTTC	CASSLSSGGTQETQYF
TRBD1	TRBJ1-5	.	TRBV6-2/TRBV6-3	13	TGTGCCAGTTCCAGGGGGCGGACACAGCCCCAGCATTTT	CASSRGRTQPQHF
.	TRBJ1-6	many	TRBV15	14	TGTGCCACCAGCAAAGCATCCGGGCAGGGTCCCCTCCACTTT	CATSKASGQGPLHF
.	TRBJ1-5	many	TRBV20-1	15	TGCAGTGCTAGGTGGGGGGCTAAGTTTGATCAGCCCCAGCATTTT	CSARWGAKFDQPQHF
.	TRBJ2-1	many	TRBV29-1	14	TGCAGCGTTGGATCCCAGCGCCCGGGAACTGAGCAGTTCTTC	CSVGSQRPGTEQFF
TRBD2	TRBJ2-3	.	TRBV10-3	15	TGTGCCATGACAGAGACTAGCGGGTTCACAGATACGCAGTATTTT	CAMTETSGFTDTQYF
.	TRBJ2-5	many	TRBV5-1	15	TGCGCCAGCAGCTTGGAGGGGCTCCCACAAGAGACCCAGTACTTC	CASSLEGLPQETQYF
.	TRBJ1-2	many	TRBV3-1	13	TGTGCCAGCAGCCAAGAAGGGACAAGAGGCTACACCTTC	CASSQEGTRGYTF
.	TRBJ2-3	.	TRBV15	15	TGTGCCACCAGAAGGAGGGGCGCCGGCACAGATACGCAGTATTTT	CATRRRGAGTDTQYF
.	TRBJ1-6	many	TRBV27	16	TGTGCCAGCAGTCCACCCCCACAGCGAACTAATTCACCCCTCCACTTT	CASSPPPQRTNSPLHF
.	TRBJ2-3	many	TRBV28	17	TGTGCCAGCAGTTTATCCCATGGTTGGGGGTACACAGATACGCAGTATTTT	CASSLSHGWGYTDTQYF
.	TRBJ2-3	.	TRBV5-4	15	TGTGCCAGCAGGAAGACTAGATCCTCCACAGATACGCAGTATTTT	CASRKTRSSTDTQYF
.	TRBJ2-7	.	TRBV11-1	14	TGTGCCAGCAGCTTAGTGGCACGGCGATACGAGCAGTACTTC	CASSLVARRYEQYF
.	TRBJ2-3	many	TRBV12-3/TRBV12-4	14	TGTGCCAGCAGTACCCAGAGCTCCTCAGATACGCAGTATTTT	CASSTQSSSDTQYF
.	TRBJ2-7	.	TRBV30	10	TGTGCCTGGAGTACGGACAGGCAGTACTTC	CAWSTDRQYF
TRBD2	TRBJ2-3	.	TRBV29-1	17	TGCAGCGTTGAAGACCCCCGGGGCGGGAGGGTAGTAGATACGCAGTATTTT	CSVEDPRGGRVVDTQYF